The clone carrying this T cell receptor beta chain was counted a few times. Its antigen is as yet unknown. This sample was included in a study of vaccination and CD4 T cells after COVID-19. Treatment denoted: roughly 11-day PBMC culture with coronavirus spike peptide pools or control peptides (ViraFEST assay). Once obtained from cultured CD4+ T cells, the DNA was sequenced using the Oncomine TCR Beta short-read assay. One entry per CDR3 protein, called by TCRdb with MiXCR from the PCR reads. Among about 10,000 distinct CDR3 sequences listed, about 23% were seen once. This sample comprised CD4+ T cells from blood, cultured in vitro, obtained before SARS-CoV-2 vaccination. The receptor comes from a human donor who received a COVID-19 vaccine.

CDR3 in amino acids: CASSLGGGTYNSPLHF. CDR3 bases: TGTGCCAGCAGCTTAGGCGGGGGAACCTATAATTCACCCCTCCACTTT. The gene calls are TRBV7-9 and TRBJ1-6; possibly TRBD1 for D (5 bases). Trimming took off 1 base at V and 2 bases at J, with 9 bases between the two ends. Germline V gene data show CDR1 as SEHNR and CDR2 as FQNEAQ (reference sequence). The CDR3 consists of 16 residues.